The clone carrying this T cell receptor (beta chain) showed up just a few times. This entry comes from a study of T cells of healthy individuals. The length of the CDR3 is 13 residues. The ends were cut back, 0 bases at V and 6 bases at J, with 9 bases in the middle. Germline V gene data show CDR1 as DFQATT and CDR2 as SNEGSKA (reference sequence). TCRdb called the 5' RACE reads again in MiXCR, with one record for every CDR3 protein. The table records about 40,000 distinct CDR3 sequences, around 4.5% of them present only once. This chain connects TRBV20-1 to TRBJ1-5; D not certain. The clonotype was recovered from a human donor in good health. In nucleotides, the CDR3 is TGCAGTGCTAGAGATCCGGATTCTCAGCCCCAGCATTTT. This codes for CSARDPDSQPQHF.